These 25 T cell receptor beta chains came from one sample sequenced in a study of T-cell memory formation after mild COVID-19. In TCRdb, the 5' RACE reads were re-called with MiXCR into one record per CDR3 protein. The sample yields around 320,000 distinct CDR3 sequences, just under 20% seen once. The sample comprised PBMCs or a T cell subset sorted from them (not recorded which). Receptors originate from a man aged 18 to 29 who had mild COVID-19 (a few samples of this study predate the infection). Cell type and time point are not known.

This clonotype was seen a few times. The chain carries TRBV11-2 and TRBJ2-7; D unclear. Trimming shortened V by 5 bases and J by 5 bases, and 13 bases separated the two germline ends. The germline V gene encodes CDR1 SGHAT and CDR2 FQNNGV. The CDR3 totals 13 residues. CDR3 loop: CASSIQTSHEQYV. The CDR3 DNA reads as TGTGCCAGCAGCATCCAGACTTCCCACGAGCAGTACGTC.

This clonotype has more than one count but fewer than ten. CDR3 protein: CASSLPGTGYNEQFF. Written as DNA, the CDR3 is TGTGCCAGCAGCTTGCCCGGGACTGGCTACAATGAGCAGTTCTTC. The V gene is TRBV7-9, the J gene TRBJ2-1; a possible D gene is TRBD2 (6 bases). This CDR3 comprises 15 residues. Trimming pared 3 bases from V and 3 bases from J, leaving 12 bases between. The germline gives CDR1 SEHNR, CDR2 FQNEAQ (reference sequence).

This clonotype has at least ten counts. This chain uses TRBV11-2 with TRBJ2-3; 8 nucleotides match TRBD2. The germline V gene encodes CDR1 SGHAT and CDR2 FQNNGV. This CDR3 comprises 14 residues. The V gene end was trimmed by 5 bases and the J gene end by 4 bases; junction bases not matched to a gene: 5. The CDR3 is CASSPSGGADTQYF. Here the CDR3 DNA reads TGTGCCAGCAGCCCAAGCGGGGGTGCAGATACGCAGTATTTT.

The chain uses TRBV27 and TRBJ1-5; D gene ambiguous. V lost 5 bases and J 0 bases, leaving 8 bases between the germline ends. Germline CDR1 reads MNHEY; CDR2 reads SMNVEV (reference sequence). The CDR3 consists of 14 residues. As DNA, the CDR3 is TGTGCCAGCAGTGACCGTTATAGCAATCAGCCCCAGCATTTT. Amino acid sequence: CASSDRYSNQPQHF.

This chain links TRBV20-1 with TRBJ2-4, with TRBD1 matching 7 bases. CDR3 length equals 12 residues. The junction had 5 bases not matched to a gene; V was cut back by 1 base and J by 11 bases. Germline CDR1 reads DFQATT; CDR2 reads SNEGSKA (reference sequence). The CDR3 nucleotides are TGCAGTGCTAGAGGGGGACAGCTCCTTCAGTACTTC. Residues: CSARGGQLLQYF.

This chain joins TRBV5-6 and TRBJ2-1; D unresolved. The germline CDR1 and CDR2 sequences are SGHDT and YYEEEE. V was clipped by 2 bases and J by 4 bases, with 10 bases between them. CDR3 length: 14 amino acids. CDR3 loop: CASSFGVPYNEQFF. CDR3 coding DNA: TGTGCCAGCAGCTTTGGGGTCCCATACAATGAGCAGTTCTTC. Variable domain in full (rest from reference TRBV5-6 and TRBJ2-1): DAGVTQSPTHLIKTRGQQVTLRCSPKSGHDTVSWYQQALGQGPQFIFQYYEEEERQRGNFPDRFSGHQFPNYSSELNVNALLLGDSALYLCASSFGVPYNEQFFGPGTRLTVL.

The CDR3 coding sequence is TGTGCCAGCAGTGCCAAGACAGGGTTTAAGTACACTGAAGCTTTCTTT. This sequence encodes CASSAKTGFKYTEAFF. The V and J genes are TRBV25-1 and TRBJ1-1; TRBD1 agrees at 7 bases. CDR1 is MGHDK and CDR2 is SYGVNS in the germline V gene. The CDR3 has 16 residues. V lost 4 bases, J lost 3 bases, and 11 bases stayed unmatched. Complete variable domain (other parts from reference TRBV25-1 and TRBJ1-1): EADIYQTPRYLVIGTGKKITLECSQTMGHDKMYWYQQDPGMELHLIHYSYGVNSTEKGDLSSESTVSRIRTEHFPLTLESARPSHTSQYLCASSAKTGFKYTEAFFGQGTRLTVV.

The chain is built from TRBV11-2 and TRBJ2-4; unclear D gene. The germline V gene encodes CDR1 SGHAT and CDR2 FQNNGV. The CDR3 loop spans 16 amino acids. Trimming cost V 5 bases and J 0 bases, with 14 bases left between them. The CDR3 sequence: CASSHHPGIAKNIQYF. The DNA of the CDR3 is TGTGCCAGCAGCCACCACCCCGGAATAGCCAAAAACATTCAGTACTTC.

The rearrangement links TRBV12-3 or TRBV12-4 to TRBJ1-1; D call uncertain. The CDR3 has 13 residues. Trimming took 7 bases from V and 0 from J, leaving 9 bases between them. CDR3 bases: TGTGCCAGCATTACCAATATGAACACTGAAGCTTTCTTT. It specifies CASITNMNTEAFF.

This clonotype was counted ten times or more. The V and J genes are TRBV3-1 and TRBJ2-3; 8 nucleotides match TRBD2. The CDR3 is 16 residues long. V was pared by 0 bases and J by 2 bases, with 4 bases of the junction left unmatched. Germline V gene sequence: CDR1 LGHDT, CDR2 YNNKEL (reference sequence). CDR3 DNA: TGTGCCAGCAGCCAAGAGGGCGGGGGGCACACAGATACGCAGTATTTT. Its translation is CASSQEGGGHTDTQYF.

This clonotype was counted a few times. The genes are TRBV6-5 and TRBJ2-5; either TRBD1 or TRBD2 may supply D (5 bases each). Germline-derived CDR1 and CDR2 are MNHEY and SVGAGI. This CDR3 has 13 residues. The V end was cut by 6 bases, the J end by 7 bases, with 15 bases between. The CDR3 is CASRQQSGGTQYF. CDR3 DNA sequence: TGTGCCAGCAGACAACAAAGTGGGGGGACCCAGTACTTC.

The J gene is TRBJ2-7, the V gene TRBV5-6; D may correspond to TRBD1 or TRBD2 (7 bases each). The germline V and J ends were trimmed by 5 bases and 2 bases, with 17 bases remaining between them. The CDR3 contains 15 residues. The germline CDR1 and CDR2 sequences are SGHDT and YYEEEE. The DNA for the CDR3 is TGTGCCAGCAGTCCAGGGCCAGGGGGGGCCTACGAGCAGTACGTC. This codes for CASSPGPGGAYEQYV.

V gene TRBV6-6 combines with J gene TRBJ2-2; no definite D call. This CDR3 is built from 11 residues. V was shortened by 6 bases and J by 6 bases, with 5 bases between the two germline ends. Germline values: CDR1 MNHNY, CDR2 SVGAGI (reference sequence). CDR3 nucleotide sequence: TGTGCCAGCAGCAAGTCCGGGGAGCTGTTTTTT. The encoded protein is CASSKSGELFF.

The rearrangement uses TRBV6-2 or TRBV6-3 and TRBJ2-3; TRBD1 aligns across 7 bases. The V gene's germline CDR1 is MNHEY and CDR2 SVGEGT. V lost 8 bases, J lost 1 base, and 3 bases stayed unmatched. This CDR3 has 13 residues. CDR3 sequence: CASEGGGTDTQYF. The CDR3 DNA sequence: TGTGCCAGCGAAGGGGGCGGCACAGATACGCAGTATTTT.

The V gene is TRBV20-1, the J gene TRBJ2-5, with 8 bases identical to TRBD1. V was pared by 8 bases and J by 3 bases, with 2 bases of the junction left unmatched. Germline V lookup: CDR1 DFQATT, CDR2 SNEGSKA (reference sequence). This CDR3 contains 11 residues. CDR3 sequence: CSSGGEETQYF. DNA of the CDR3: TGCAGTTCAGGGGGCGAAGAGACCCAGTACTTC.

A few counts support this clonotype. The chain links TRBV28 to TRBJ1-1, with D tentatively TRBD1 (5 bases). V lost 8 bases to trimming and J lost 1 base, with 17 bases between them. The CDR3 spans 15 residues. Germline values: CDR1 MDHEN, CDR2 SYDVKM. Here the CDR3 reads CASSTRTGPNTEAFF. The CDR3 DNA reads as TGTGCCAGCTCGACCCGAACAGGTCCGAACACTGAAGCTTTCTTT.

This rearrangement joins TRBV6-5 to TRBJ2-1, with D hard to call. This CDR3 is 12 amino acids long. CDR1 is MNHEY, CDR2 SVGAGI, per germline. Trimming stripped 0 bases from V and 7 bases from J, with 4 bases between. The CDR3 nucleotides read TGTGCCAGCAGTTACTCGGGGAATGAGCAGTTCTTC. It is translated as CASSYSGNEQFF.

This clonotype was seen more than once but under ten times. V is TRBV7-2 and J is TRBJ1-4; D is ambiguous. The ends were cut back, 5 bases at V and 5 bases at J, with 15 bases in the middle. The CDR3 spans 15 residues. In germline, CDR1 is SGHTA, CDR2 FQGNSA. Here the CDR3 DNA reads TGTGCCAGCAGCCCTGATACCTTGGGGAATGAAAAACTGTTTTTT. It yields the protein CASSPDTLGNEKLFF.

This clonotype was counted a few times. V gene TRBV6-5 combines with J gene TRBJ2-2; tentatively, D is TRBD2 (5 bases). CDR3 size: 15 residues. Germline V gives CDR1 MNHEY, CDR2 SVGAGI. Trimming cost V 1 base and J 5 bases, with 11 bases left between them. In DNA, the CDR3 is TGTGCCAGCAGTTACTATTTGGGCGGGACCGGGGAGCTGTTTTTT. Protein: CASSYYLGGTGELFF.

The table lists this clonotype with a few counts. The CDR3 here is CASSSGQGAVNTEAFF. The CDR3 DNA sequence: TGTGCCAGCAGTTCGGGACAGGGGGCTGTAAACACTGAAGCTTTCTTT. The V and J genes are TRBV12-3 or TRBV12-4 and TRBJ1-1; TRBD1 matches 12 bases. The CDR3 sequence is 16 residues long. The V and J ends lost 4 bases and 2 bases, in that order; junction bases with no gene match: 5.

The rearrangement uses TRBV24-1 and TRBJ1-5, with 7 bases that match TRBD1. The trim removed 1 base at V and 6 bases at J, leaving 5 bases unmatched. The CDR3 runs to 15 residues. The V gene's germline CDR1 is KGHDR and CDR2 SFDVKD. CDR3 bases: TGTGCCACCAGTGATTTTTCCAGGGGGGTTCAGCCCCAGCATTTT. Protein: CATSDFSRGVQPQHF.

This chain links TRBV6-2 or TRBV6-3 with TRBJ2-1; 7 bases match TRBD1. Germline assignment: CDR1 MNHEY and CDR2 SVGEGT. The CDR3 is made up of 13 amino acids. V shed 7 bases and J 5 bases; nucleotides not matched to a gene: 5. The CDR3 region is CASTHRGNNEQFF. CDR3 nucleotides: TGTGCCAGCACCCACAGGGGAAACAATGAGCAGTTCTTC.

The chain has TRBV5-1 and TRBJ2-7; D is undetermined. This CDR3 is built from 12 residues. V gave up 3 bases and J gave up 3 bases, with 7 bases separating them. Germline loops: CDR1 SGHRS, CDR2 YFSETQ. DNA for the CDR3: TGCGCCAGCAGCTCCACGTTCTACGAGCAGTACTTC. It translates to CASSSTFYEQYF. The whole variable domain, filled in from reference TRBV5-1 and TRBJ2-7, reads KAGVTQTPRYLIKTRGQQVTLSCSPISGHRSVSWYQQTPGQGLQFLFEYFSETQRNKGNFPGRFSGRQFSNSRSEMNVSTLELGDSALYLCASSSTFYEQYFGPGTRLTVT.

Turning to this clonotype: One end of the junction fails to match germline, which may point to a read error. The CDR3 loop reads CSARTGEATGELIF. CDR3 DNA sequence: TGCAGTGCCCGCACAGGGGAAGCGACCGGGGAGCTGATTTTT. This rearrangement joins TRBV20-1 to TRBJ2-2, with 7 positions matching TRBD1. The CDR3 covers 14 residues. CDR1 is DFQATT, CDR2 SNEGSKA, per germline (reference sequence).

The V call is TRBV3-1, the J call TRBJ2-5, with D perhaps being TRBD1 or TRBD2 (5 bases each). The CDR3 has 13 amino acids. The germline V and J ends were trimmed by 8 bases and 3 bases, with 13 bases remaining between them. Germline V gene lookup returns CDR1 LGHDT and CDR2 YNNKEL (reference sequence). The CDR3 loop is CASATQGEETQYF. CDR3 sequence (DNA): TGTGCCAGCGCCACTCAGGGAGAAGAGACCCAGTACTTC.